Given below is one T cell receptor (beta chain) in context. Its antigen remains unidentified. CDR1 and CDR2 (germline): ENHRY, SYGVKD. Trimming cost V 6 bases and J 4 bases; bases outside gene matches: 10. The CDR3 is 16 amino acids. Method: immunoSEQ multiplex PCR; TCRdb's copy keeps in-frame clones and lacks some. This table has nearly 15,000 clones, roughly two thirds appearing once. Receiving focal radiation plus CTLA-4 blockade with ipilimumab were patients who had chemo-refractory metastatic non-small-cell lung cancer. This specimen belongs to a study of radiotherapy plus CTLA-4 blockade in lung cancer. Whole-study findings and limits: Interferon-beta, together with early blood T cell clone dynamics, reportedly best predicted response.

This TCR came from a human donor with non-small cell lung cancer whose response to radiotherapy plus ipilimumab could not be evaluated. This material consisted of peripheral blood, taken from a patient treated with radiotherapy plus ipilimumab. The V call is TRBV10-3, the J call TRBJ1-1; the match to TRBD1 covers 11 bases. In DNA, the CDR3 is TGTGCCATCAGGTCCGGGACAGGGGGTGGAAGCACTGAAGCTTTCTTT. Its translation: CAIRSGTGGGSTEAFF.